This entry lists 27 T cell receptor beta chains sequenced from one sample in a study of T cell changes during pregnancy in multiple sclerosis. The protocol was immunoSEQ multiplex PCR, while the TCRdb copy is restricted to in-frame clones and leaves out a portion. The data contain about 21,000 clones, roughly 90% of them seen just once; the ten biggest clones take up approximately 1%. The sequencing used CD4+ T cells from peripheral blood mononuclear cells, collected in the first trimester of pregnancy. The receptor source for this set is a female donor in good health, enrolled as a control in a pregnancy study.

The rearrangement uses TRBV6-6 and TRBJ1-2, with a possible D match to TRBD1 (5 bases). The CDR3 contains 12 residues. From germline, CDR1 is MNHNY and CDR2 SVGAGI (reference sequence). V gave up 8 bases and J gave up 0 bases, with 7 bases separating them. The CDR3 region has the DNA TGTGCCAGCGGGGCTCCTAACTATGGCTACACCTTC. Translated, it gives CASGAPNYGYTF.

This chain links TRBV19 with TRBJ1-1; 9 bases align to TRBD1. The germline CDR1 and CDR2 sequences are LNHDA and SQIVND (reference sequence). The CDR3 length is 16 residues. V lost 6 bases to trimming and J lost 7 bases; unmatched junction nucleotides: 15. CDR3 nucleotide sequence: TGTGCCAGTAGCCCGCGGTCCCCCGGGACAGGGTTTGAAGCTTTCTTT. Protein product: CASSPRSPGTGFEAFF.

This chain uses TRBV5-6 with TRBJ2-7, with 11 nucleotides matching TRBD2. Per germline, CDR1 SGHDT and CDR2 YYEEEE. Losses at the gene ends were 1 base for V and 4 bases for J; bases not matched to a gene: 4. The CDR3 has 15 residues. CDR3 protein: CASSLTTSGKYEQYF. The CDR3 nucleotides are TGTGCCAGCAGCTTGACGACTAGCGGGAAGTACGAGCAGTACTTC.

Only one count was recorded for this clone. The chain links TRBV29-1 to TRBJ2-5; 8 nucleotides agree with TRBD1. Germline loops: CDR1 SQVTM, CDR2 ANQGSEA. The CDR3 totals 15 residues. The CDR3 DNA sequence: TGCACCTCATCTACCGCGGACAGGGACCAAGAGACCCAGTACTTC. Its translation is CTSSTADRDQETQYF.

The CDR3 nucleotides are TGTGCCAGCAGCTTAGTCCTTTACGAGCAGTACTTC. It encodes CASSLVLYEQYF. The chain carries TRBV7-2 and TRBJ2-7; D not resolved. Trimming left V 1 base short and J 4 bases short, with 5 bases between. CDR1 and CDR2 (germline): SGHTA, FQGNSA. The CDR3 has 12 amino acids.

This CDR3 is CASSIHGTGNTEAFF. The CDR3 nucleotides are TGTGCCAGCAGCATCCACGGGACAGGGAACACTGAAGCTTTCTTT. V and J are TRBV7-2 and TRBJ1-1, with TRBD1 identical over 8 bases. This CDR3 is built from 15 residues. Germline V gene data show CDR1 as SGHTA and CDR2 as FQGNSA. Trimming cost V 5 bases and J 1 base; bases outside gene matches: 6.

The chain uses TRBV19 and TRBJ1-5; D unclear. Trimming shortened V by 2 bases and J by 0 bases, and 8 bases separated the two germline ends. The CDR3 has 15 residues. CDR1 and CDR2 from the germline V gene are LNHDA and SQIVND (reference sequence). The CDR3 region is CASSISQLSNQPQHF. The CDR3 nucleotides are TGTGCCAGTAGTATAAGCCAACTTAGCAATCAGCCCCAGCATTTT.

For the CDR3, the DNA is TGTGCCACCCAGGGGGTTGGGGACACTGAAGCTTTCTTT. This encodes CATQGVGDTEAFF. V is TRBV2 and J is TRBJ1-1; TRBD1 aligns across 7 bases. This CDR3 is built from 13 residues. The V segment lost 10 bases and the J segment 3 bases; nucleotides outside the gene matches: 8. Looked up from germline, CDR1 is SNHLY and CDR2 is FYNNEI.

This chain uses TRBV19 with TRBJ2-7, with D unclear. Trimming shortened V by 5 bases and J by 6 bases, and 11 bases separated the two germline ends. Germline loops: CDR1 LNHDA, CDR2 SQIVND (reference sequence). This CDR3 is built from 12 residues. Here the CDR3 reads CASSAAASEQYF. CDR3 in DNA: TGTGCCAGTAGTGCGGCAGCCAGCGAGCAGTACTTC.

V is TRBV5-1 and J is TRBJ2-7, with a weak D call TRBD2 (6 bases). The V and J ends lost 2 bases and 1 base respectively, with 13 bases between them. The CDR3 length is 15 residues. Germline V gene sequence: CDR1 SGHRS, CDR2 YFSETQ. The CDR3 region is CASSFLDGTSYEQYF. The CDR3 nucleotides are TGCGCCAGCAGCTTCCTGGACGGGACTTCCTACGAGCAGTACTTC.

This clone was found once. The rearrangement links TRBV10-3 to TRBJ2-3, with D possibly being TRBD2 (5 bases). There are 16 residues in the CDR3. Trimming pared 2 bases from V and 0 bases from J, leaving 12 bases between. Germline values: CDR1 ENHRY, CDR2 SYGVKD. DNA of the CDR3: TGTGCCATCAGTGAGCGCTCGAGGGTTAGCACAGATACGCAGTATTTT. Translated: CAISERSRVSTDTQYF.

The chain has TRBV27 and TRBJ1-6; no clear D. The germline CDR1 and CDR2 sequences are MNHEY and SMNVEV (reference sequence). V lost 7 bases, J lost 8 bases, and 15 bases lay in between. The CDR3 runs to 14 residues. The CDR3 sequence: CASTSPGRDSPLHF. As DNA, the CDR3 is TGTGCCAGCACCTCTCCGGGGAGGGATTCACCCCTCCACTTT.

This chain uses TRBV6-5 with TRBJ1-6; D unclear. The germline CDR1 and CDR2 sequences are MNHEY and SVGAGI. The CDR3 runs to 14 residues. V dropped 7 bases and J dropped 0 bases, with 7 bases sitting between them. CDR3 region: CASKRSSYNSPLHF. In DNA, the CDR3 is TGTGCCAGCAAGAGGAGCTCCTATAATTCACCCCTCCACTTT.

CDR3 sequence reads: CASSLGGGGYGYTF. CDR3 DNA: TGTGCCAGCAGCTTAGGCGGAGGCGGCTATGGCTACACCTTC. The chain combines TRBV5-6 with TRBJ1-2; no reliable D call. The length of the CDR3 is 14 residues. Germline lookup yields CDR1 SGHDT and CDR2 YYEEEE. Trimming took off 2 bases at V and 4 bases at J, with 12 bases between the two ends.

The chain is built from TRBV27 and TRBJ2-1; 7 bases are a match to TRBD1. V shed 7 bases and J 5 bases; nucleotides not matched to a gene: 8. This CDR3 is 14 amino acids long. Germline V gene lookup returns CDR1 MNHEY and CDR2 SMNVEV (reference sequence). CDR3 in DNA: TGTGCCAGCAAGAAGGGGGCAAGACACAATGAGCAGTTCTTC. Translated: CASKKGARHNEQFF.

CDR3 DNA: TGTGCCAGCAGCCGATATGGGCGGGATTACACCATATATTTT. Its protein product is CASSRYGRDYTIYF. The rearrangement uses TRBV6-5 and TRBJ1-3; D unclear. With 6 bases removed from V and 8 bases from J, the gap between germline ends came to 17 bases. CDR3 length: 14 amino acids. Looked up from germline, CDR1 is MNHEY and CDR2 is SVGAGI.

For this clone: Relative to the germline gene, one junction end is altered; a read error may explain this. The chain uses TRBV19 and TRBJ1-1, with D maybe TRBD1 (6 bases). Germline lookup yields CDR1 LNHDA and CDR2 SQIVND (reference sequence). The CDR3 contains 13 residues. In DNA, the CDR3 is TGTGCCGGTAGTACCTCGCCGGGACAATTGGCTTTCTTT. Encoded protein: CAGSTSPGQLAFF.

The chain links TRBV5-4 to TRBJ1-6; 7 positions agree with TRBD1. Per germline, CDR1 SGHNT and CDR2 YYREEE (reference sequence). The CDR3 loop spans 15 amino acids. The ends lost 0 bases at V and 8 bases at J; junction bases unmatched: 5. The CDR3 protein is CASSLGQGIDSPLHF. CDR3 bases: TGTGCCAGCAGCTTGGGACAGGGCATTGATTCACCCCTCCACTTT.

The chain employs TRBV6-5 and TRBJ1-1; TRBD1 might be the D (6 bases). The germline V gene has CDR1 MNHEY and CDR2 SVGAGI. The CDR3 loop spans 13 amino acids. V lost 6 bases and J lost 4, with 12 bases in between. The CDR3 sequence is CASRRAGATEAFF. In nucleotides, the CDR3 is TGTGCCAGCAGGAGGGCAGGGGCCACTGAAGCTTTCTTT.

The chain is built from TRBV9 and TRBJ1-6, with unresolved D. From germline, CDR1 is SGDLS and CDR2 YYNGEE. This CDR3 contains 13 residues. With 4 bases removed from V and 8 bases from J, the gap between germline ends came to 10 bases. In nucleotides, the CDR3 is TGTGCCAGCAGCTCTAGCTTAGATTCACCCCTCCACTTT. Translation gives CASSSSLDSPLHF.

This clone has only a few counts. CDR3 sequence (DNA): TGTGCCAGTAGTATGTCAGGGGGCATGGATGGCTACACCTTC. Amino acids: CASSMSGGMDGYTF. The V call is TRBV19, the J call TRBJ1-2; 8 bases map to TRBD1. The V segment lost 3 bases and the J segment 6 bases; nucleotides outside the gene matches: 6. The CDR3 spans 14 residues. Germline V gene sequence: CDR1 LNHDA, CDR2 SQIVND (reference sequence).

This chain uses TRBV29-1 with TRBJ2-7; 9 positions agree with TRBD1. Per germline, CDR1 SQVTM and CDR2 ANQGSEA. V dropped 4 bases and J dropped 6; count of bases not matched to a gene: 4. The CDR3 loop spans 12 amino acids. The CDR3 DNA is TGCAGCGTTGGGGACAGGGCAGGCGAGCAGTACTTC. Translation gives CSVGDRAGEQYF.

The genes are TRBV19 and TRBJ2-3; D may be TRBD2 (5 bases). The germline gives CDR1 LNHDA, CDR2 SQIVND (reference sequence). The CDR3 is 15 amino acids. Trimming left V 1 base short and J 2 bases short, with 10 bases between. Written as DNA, the CDR3 is TGTGCCAGTAGTATAGTCCAGCGGAACACAGATACGCAGTATTTT. It specifies CASSIVQRNTDTQYF.

The chain uses TRBV28 and TRBJ1-5; 9 bases align to TRBD1. Trimming removed 3 bases from V and 4 bases from J; junction bases left unmatched: 13. The CDR3 loop spans 18 amino acids. The germline gives CDR1 MDHEN, CDR2 SYDVKM. CDR3 sequence (DNA): TGTGCCAGCAGTTTTCCAAGGGACAGGGCCCCTGGGAATCAGCCCCAGCATTTT. It translates to CASSFPRDRAPGNQPQHF.

The rearrangement links TRBV27 to TRBJ2-7, with D possibly matching TRBD1 (6 bases). V was shortened by 5 bases and J by 2 bases, with 22 bases between the two germline ends. Germline CDR1 is MNHEY and CDR2 is SMNVEV (reference sequence). CDR3 length: 17 residues. The CDR3 sequence is CASSPARDRPLTYEQYF. In DNA, the CDR3 is TGTGCCAGCAGTCCCGCCCGCGACAGGCCGCTAACCTACGAGCAGTACTTC.

This clone has just one count. This chain uses TRBV27 with TRBJ2-1, with a weak D call TRBD2 (5 bases). Trimming left V 4 bases short and J 5 bases short, with 18 bases between. The V gene's germline CDR1 is MNHEY and CDR2 SMNVEV (reference sequence). This CDR3 has 16 residues. In nucleotides, the CDR3 is TGTGCCAGCAGTTCCCACTCTGGACTGAAAAACAATGAGCAGTTCTTC. It yields the protein CASSSHSGLKNNEQFF.

V is TRBV7-2 and J is TRBJ2-1; no clear D. The CDR3 is 14 amino acids. The V and J ends lost 1 base and 4 bases respectively, with 8 bases between them. CDR1 and CDR2 (germline): SGHTA, FQGNSA. The CDR3 DNA is TGTGCCAGCAGCTTAGTCGTAGATTACAATGAGCAGTTCTTC. Protein: CASSLVVDYNEQFF.